This T cell receptor (beta chain) stems from a study of regulatory T cells in long-lasting Graves disease. Ten or more counts support this clonotype. Described time point: newly diagnosed GD, antithyroid drugs for less than 3 months. The TCR library was made from RNA that had been extracted from PBMCs in TRIzol. According to the study, TCR beta libraries were built with iRepertoire HTBI primers and CDR3-region Arm-PCR. TCRdb re-derived calls from the multiplex PCR reads in MiXCR, one entry per CDR3 protein. The sample comprises about 370,000 distinct CDR3 sequences, roughly a sixth of which are singletons, and about a fifth rests with the top ten. CDR3 length: 15 amino acids. Germline values: CDR1 MDHEN, CDR2 SYDVKM. V lost 6 bases and J lost 7, with 19 bases in between.

The chain joins TRBV28 to TRBJ2-1; D gene uncertain. The sample consisted of peripheral blood mononuclear cells (PBMCs), taken at new diagnosis, from a patient treated with antithyroid drugs. This TCR was recovered from a female donor with Graves disease. The CDR3 DNA reads TGTGCCAGCAGCCCACCAGTTGGGTTCCTGAATGAGCAGTTCTTC. Translation gives CASSPPVGFLNEQFF.